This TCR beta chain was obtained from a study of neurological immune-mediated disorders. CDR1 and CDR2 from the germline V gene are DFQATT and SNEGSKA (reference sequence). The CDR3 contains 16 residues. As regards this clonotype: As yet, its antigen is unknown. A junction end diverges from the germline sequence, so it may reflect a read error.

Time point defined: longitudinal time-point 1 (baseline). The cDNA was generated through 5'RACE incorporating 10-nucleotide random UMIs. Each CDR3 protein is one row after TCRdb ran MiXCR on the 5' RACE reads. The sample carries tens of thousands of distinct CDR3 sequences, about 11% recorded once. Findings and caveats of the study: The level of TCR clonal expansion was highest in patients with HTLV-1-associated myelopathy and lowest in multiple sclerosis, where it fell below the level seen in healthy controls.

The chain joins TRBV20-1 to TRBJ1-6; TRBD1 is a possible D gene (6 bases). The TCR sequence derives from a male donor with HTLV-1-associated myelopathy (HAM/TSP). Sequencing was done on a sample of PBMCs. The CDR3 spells CSASYFRTVQYSHLHF. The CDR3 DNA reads TGCAGTGCTAGTTATTTTCGGACAGTCCAATATTCACACCTCCACTTT.